The subject of this entry is one TCR beta chain. Antigen: not known. This CDR3 has 16 amino acids. Germline CDR1 SGDLS, CDR2 YYNGEE. V lost 0 bases, J lost 4 bases, and 2 bases stayed unmatched. The study ran its PCR with 60 Vbeta and 13 Jbeta primers. Sequencing was performed with immunoSEQ multiplex PCR; in TCRdb, only in-frame clones are kept and a portion is missing. The sample consists of about 90,000 clones, around 85% of them appearing once. This sample is drawn from a study of cytomegalovirus exposure and HLA in healthy donors. Study background: Most genotyped donors, roughly 83% of around 370, had Caucasian-associated genetic ancestry.

General study points: V- and J-gene trimming of TCR beta was linked (in a later analysis) to a missense DCLRE1C variant. Researchers reported in a later analysis that common viral pathogens appeared linked to several top clusters. Some public TCRs appeared in many individuals, while most sequences were rare.

This receptor was taken from a young man in good health and CMV-seronegative. This chain joins TRBV9 and TRBJ2-3; TRBD2 matches 13 bases. Material for sequencing was PBMCs. The CDR3 DNA sequence: TGTGCCAGCAGCGTAGGGACTAGCGGGGGCGCAGATACGCAGTATTTT. Amino acids: CASSVGTSGGADTQYF.